This TCR beta chain stems from a study of blood T cell repertoires in COVID-19. Study overall: In each case, the material was cDNA or gDNA derived from T cells, B-cell-depleted T cells, or PBMCs.

Authors' data handling: From reference gene primer amplification, estimates of nucleated cell counts were derived. The protocol was immunoSEQ multiplex PCR, while the TCRdb copy is restricted to in-frame clones and leaves out a portion. For V, J and clone size, that table is used; D and trimming come from the DNA. Of about 150,000 clones in the sample, more than 65% are singletons; the top ten hold roughly 9.8%. V gave up 4 bases and J gave up 2 bases, with 14 bases separating them. Germline assignment: CDR1 LNHDA and CDR2 SQIVND (reference sequence). This CDR3 has 15 amino acids. Sequenced material: peripheral blood. The rearrangement links TRBV19 to TRBJ1-1; D may be TRBD1 (5 bases). The clonotype was recovered from a woman between 50 and 59 years old with acute or convalescent COVID-19. The CDR3 DNA follows: TGTGCCAGTAGTACCACTGGACATCCTAACACTGAAGCTTTCTTT. Its protein product is CASSTTGHPNTEAFF.